The T cell receptor beta chain described here comes from a study of T-cell reconstitution after alpha-beta-depleted transplantation in children. During its preparation, the TCRbeta library received unique molecular identifiers. Each CDR3 protein gets one entry after TCRdb re-called the PCR reads with MiXCR. Seen here are about 500,000 distinct CDR3 sequences, approximately 32% observed once, and the top ten hold more than 2%. The germline V gene has CDR1 SQVTM and CDR2 ANQGSEA. The ends lost 3 bases at V and 7 bases at J; junction bases unmatched: 23. The CDR3 consists of 19 residues. Here the sequenced sample was PBMCs from the stem cell graft donor, taken from the stem cell graft. The chain recombines TRBV29-1 with TRBJ2-1; 8 nucleotides line up with TRBD2. This TCR was sampled from a human donor who donated a stem cell graft to a child with aplastic anemia. The CDR3 loop reads CSVEGGGVPAGARRNEQFF. CDR3 DNA: TGCAGCGTTGAGGGGGGAGGGGTCCCAGCGGGAGCCAGAAGGAATGAGCAGTTCTTC.